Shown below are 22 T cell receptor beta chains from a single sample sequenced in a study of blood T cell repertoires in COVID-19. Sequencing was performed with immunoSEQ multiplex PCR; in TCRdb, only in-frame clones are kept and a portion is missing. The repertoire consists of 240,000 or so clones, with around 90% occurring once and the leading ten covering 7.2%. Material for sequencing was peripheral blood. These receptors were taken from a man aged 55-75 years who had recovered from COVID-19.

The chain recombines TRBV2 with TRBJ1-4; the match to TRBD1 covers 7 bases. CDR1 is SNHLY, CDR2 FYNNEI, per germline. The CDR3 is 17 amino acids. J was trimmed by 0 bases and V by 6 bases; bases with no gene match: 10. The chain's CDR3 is CASSQNVQGATNEKLFF. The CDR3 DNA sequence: TGTGCCAGCAGCCAGAACGTCCAGGGGGCAACTAATGAAAAACTGTTTTTT.

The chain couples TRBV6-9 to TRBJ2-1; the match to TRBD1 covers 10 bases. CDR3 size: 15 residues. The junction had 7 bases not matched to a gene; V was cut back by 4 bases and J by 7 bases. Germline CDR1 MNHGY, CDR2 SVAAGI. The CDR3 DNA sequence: TGTGCCAGCAGTTTTAAGACAGGGGGCTTGAATGAGCAGTTCTTC. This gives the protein CASSFKTGGLNEQFF.

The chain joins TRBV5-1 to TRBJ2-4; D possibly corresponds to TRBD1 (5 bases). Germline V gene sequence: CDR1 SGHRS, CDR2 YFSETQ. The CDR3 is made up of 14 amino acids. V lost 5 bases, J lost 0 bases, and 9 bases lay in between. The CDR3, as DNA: TGCGCCAGCAGAGGGGAACTAGCCAAAAACATTCAGTACTTC. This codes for CASRGELAKNIQYF.

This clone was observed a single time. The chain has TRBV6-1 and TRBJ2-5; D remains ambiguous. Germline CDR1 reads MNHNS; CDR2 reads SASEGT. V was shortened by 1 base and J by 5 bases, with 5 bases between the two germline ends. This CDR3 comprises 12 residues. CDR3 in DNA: TGTGCCAGCAGTGAAGACGGGGAGACCCAGTACTTC. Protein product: CASSEDGETQYF.

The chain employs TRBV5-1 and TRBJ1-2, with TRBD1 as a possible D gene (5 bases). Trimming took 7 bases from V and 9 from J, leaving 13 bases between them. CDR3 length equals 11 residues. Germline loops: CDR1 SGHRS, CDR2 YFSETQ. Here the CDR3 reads CASSMGGSYTF. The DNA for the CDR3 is TGCGCCAGCTCCATGGGGGGGAGCTACACCTTC.

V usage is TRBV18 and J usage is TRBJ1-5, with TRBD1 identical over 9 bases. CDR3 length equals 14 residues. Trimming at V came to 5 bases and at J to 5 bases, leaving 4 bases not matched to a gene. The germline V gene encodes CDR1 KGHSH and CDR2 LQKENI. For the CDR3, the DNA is TGTGCCAGCTCAGCGACAGGGGGGGATCAGCCCCAGCATTTT. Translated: CASSATGGDQPQHF. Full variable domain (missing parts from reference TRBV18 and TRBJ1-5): NAGVMQNPRHLVRRRGQEARLRCSPMKGHSHVYWYRQLPEEGLKFMVYLQKENIIDESGMPKERFSAEFPKEGPSILRIQQVVRGDSAAYFCASSATGGDQPQHFGDGTRLSIL.

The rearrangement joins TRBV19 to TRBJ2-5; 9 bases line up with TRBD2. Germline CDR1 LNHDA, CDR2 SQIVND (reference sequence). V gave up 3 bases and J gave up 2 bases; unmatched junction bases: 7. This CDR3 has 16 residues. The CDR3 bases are TGTGCCAGTAGTATCCGGCTAGCGGGGAGACAAGAGACCCAGTACTTC. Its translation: CASSIRLAGRQETQYF.

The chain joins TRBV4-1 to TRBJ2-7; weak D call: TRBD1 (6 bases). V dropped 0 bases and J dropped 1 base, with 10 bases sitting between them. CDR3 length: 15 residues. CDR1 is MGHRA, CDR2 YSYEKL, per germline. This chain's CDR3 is CASSQDWTVSYEQYF. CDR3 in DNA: TGCGCCAGCAGCCAAGATTGGACAGTTTCCTACGAGCAGTACTTC.

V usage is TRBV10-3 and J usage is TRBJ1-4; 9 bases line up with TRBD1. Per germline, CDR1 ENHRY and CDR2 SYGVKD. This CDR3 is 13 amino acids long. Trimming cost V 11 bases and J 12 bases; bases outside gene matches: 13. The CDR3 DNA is TGTGCCTCCCGGGACAGGGAAGTAAATGAACTGTTTTTT. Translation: CASRDREVNELFF.

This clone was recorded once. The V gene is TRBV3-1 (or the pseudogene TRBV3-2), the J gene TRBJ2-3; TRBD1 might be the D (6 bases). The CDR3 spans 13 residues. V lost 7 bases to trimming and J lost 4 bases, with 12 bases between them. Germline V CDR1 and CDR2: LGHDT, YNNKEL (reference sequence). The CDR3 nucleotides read TGTGCCAGCACCAAACAGGGATCAGATACGCAGTATTTT. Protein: CASTKQGSDTQYF.

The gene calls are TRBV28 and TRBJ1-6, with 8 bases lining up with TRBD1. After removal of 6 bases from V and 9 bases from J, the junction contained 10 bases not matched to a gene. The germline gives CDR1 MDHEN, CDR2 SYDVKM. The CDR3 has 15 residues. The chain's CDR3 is CASRRQGMVSSPLHF. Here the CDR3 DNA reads TGTGCCAGCAGAAGACAGGGGATGGTTTCTTCACCCCTCCACTTT.

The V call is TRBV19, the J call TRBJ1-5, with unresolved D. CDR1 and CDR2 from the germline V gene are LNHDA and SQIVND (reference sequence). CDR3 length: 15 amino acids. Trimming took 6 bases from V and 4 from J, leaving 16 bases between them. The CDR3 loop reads CASREDSAVNQPQHF. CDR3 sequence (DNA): TGTGCCAGTAGGGAGGACTCGGCGGTTAATCAGCCCCAGCATTTT.

CDR3 coding DNA: TGTGCCAGCAGCTTATTAGCGGGGGTACAAGAGACCCAGTACTTC. It translates to CASSLLAGVQETQYF. The chain uses TRBV7-9 and TRBJ2-5; 9 nucleotides agree with TRBD2. CDR1 SEHNR and CDR2 FQNEAQ come from the germline V gene (reference sequence). CDR3 length: 15 residues. Trimming took 2 bases from V and 2 from J; bases not matched to a gene: 3. The whole variable domain, remainder taken from reference TRBV7-9 and TRBJ2-5, is DTGVSQNPRHKITKRGQNVTFRCDPISEHNRLYWYRQTLGQGPEFLTYFQNEAQLEKSRLLSDRFSAERPKGSFSTLEIQRTEQGDSAMYLCASSLLAGVQETQYFGPGTRLLVL.

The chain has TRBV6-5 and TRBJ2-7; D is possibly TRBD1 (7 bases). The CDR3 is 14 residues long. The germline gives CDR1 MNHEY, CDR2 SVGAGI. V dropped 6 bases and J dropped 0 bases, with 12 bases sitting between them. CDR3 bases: TGTGCCAGCAGGAACAGGGGACTCTCCTACGAGCAGTACGTC. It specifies CASRNRGLSYEQYV.

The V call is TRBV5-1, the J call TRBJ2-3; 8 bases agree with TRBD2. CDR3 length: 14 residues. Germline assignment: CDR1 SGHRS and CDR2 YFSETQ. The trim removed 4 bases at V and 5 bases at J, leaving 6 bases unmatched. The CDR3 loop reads CASSPGGGIDTQYF. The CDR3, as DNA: TGCGCCAGCAGCCCGGGAGGGGGAATAGATACGCAGTATTTT.

The CDR3: CASSQGVTRGTDTQYF. CDR3 DNA sequence: TGTGCCAGCAGCCAAGGGGTGACTAGGGGAACAGATACGCAGTATTTT. This chain links TRBV3-1 (or the pseudogene TRBV3-2) with TRBJ2-3, with D maybe TRBD2 (6 bases). Germline CDR1 and CDR2: LGHDT and YNNKEL (reference sequence). The CDR3 sequence is 16 residues long. The germline V and J ends were trimmed by 1 base and 3 bases, with 14 bases remaining between them.

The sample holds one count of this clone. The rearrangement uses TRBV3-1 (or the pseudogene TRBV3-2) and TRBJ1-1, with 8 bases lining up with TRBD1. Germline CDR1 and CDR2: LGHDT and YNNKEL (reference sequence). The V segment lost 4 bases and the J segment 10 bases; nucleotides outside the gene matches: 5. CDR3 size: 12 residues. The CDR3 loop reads CASSRDRGVAFF. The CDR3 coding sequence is TGTGCCAGCAGCCGCGACAGGGGAGTAGCTTTCTTT.

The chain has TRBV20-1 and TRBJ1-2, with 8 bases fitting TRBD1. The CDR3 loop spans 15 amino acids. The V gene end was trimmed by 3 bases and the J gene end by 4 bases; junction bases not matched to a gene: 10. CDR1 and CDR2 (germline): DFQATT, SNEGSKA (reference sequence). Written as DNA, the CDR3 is TGCAGTGCTAGTAAACCCGGACAGGGTACCTATGGCTACACCTTC. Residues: CSASKPGQGTYGYTF.

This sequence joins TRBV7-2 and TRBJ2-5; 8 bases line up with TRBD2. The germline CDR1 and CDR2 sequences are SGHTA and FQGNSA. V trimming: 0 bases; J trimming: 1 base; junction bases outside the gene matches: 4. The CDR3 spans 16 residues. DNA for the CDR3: TGTGCCAGCAGCTTAGCTTTCAGCGGGGGCCAAGAGACCCAGTACTTC. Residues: CASSLAFSGGQETQYF.

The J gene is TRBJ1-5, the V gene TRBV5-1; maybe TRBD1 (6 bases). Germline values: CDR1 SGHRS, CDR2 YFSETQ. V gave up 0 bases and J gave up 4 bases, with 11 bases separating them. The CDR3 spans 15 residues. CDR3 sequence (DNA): TGCGCCAGCAGCTTGGAAGGGGGATGGAATCAGCCCCAGCATTTT. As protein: CASSLEGGWNQPQHF.

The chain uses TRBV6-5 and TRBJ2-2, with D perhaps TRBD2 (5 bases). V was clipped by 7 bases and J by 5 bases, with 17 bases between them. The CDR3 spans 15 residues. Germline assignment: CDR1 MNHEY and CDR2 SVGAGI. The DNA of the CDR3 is TGTGCCAGCACAAGATACCTAGCAGATACCGGGGAGCTGTTTTTT. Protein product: CASTRYLADTGELFF.

The CDR3 loop reads CASSSGTGGPSPYEQYF. The CDR3, as DNA: TGCGCCAGCAGCTCGGGGACAGGGGGCCCCTCACCCTACGAGCAGTACTTC. The chain uses TRBV5-1 and TRBJ2-7; 12 bases line up with TRBD1. V was pared by 3 bases and J by 2 bases, with 9 bases of the junction left unmatched. This CDR3 contains 17 residues. Germline CDR1 and CDR2: SGHRS and YFSETQ.